Each of the 10 T cell receptor beta chains below was sequenced from the same sample in a study of response to subunit inactivated influenza vaccine. TCRdb re-called the RT-PCR reads through MiXCR, storing one row per CDR3 protein. The sample consists of roughly 500,000 distinct CDR3 sequences, 16% of them appearing once. This sample comprised CD4+ T cells sorted from PBMCs, obtained 23 months after vaccination. The source is a man between 50 and 70 years old who received an inactivated influenza vaccine.

This chain joins TRBV12-3 or TRBV12-4 and TRBJ2-2; 10 nucleotides align to TRBD2. V dropped 7 bases and J dropped 6; count of bases not matched to a gene: 8. This CDR3 is 15 amino acids long. The CDR3: CASTLAGGNAGELFF. As DNA, the CDR3 is TGTGCCAGCACCTTAGCGGGGGGCAACGCCGGGGAGCTGTTTTTT.

This clonotype showed up just a few times. The chain combines TRBV4-2 with TRBJ2-1; 13 bases fit TRBD2. The CDR3 is 18 residues long. With 1 base clipped from V and 1 base from J, the junction kept 4 bases outside the gene matches. CDR1 and CDR2 from the germline V gene are LGHNA and YNFKEQ. The CDR3 DNA follows: TGTGCCAGCAGCCAAGGGACTAGCGGGAGAGGGTCCTACAATGAGCAGTTCTTC. Translation gives CASSQGTSGRGSYNEQFF.

The V call is TRBV29-1, the J call TRBJ2-7; D call uncertain. Between the trimmed V and J ends, which lost 3 bases and 2 bases, there was a span of 14 bases. The germline V gene encodes CDR1 SQVTM and CDR2 ANQGSEA. This CDR3 comprises 14 residues. The CDR3 loop is CSVESDSHPYEQYF. CDR3 DNA sequence: TGCAGCGTTGAGTCCGACTCGCACCCCTACGAGCAGTACTTC.

The sample holds a few counts of this clonotype. CDR3 sequence (DNA): TGCAGCGTGCAACTGGGCCAACCCGGGGATACGCAGTATTTT. Translated, it gives CSVQLGQPGDTQYF. The chain has TRBV29-1 and TRBJ2-3; D is unclear. The CDR3 is made up of 14 amino acids. Per the germline V gene, CDR1 is SQVTM and CDR2 is ANQGSEA. Trimming cost V 6 bases and J 6 bases, with 19 bases left between them.

In its sample, this clonotype was seen many times. This rearrangement joins TRBV10-3 to TRBJ2-3, with TRBD2 identical over 12 bases. The V gene's germline CDR1 is ENHRY and CDR2 SYGVKD. J gave up 4 bases and V 0 bases, and 8 bases lay outside the gene matches. This CDR3 region has 18 residues. CDR3 sequence: CAISESKTSGSFADTQYF. The CDR3 DNA reads as TGTGCCATCAGTGAGTCAAAGACTAGCGGGAGTTTCGCAGATACGCAGTATTTT.

The table lists this clonotype with a few counts. This chain links TRBV12-3 or TRBV12-4 with TRBJ1-3; D remains unclear. The CDR3 consists of 14 residues. The V end was cut by 5 bases, the J end by 0 bases, with 8 bases between. The chain's CDR3 is CASSLQVSGNTIYF. In nucleotides, the CDR3 is TGTGCCAGCAGTCTTCAGGTCTCTGGAAACACCATATATTTT.

The genes are TRBV10-3 and TRBJ1-2, with 10 bases lining up with TRBD1. Per the germline V gene, CDR1 is ENHRY and CDR2 is SYGVKD. V lost 6 bases and J lost 6; bases outside the gene matches: 4. CDR3 length: 13 amino acids. The chain's CDR3 is CAIREDRGDGYTF. The CDR3 bases are TGTGCCATCAGAGAGGACAGGGGGGATGGCTACACCTTC.

V and J are TRBV6-2 or TRBV6-3 and TRBJ2-2, with 10 bases fitting TRBD1. Germline V gives CDR1 MNHEY, CDR2 SVGEGT. Trimming cost V 11 bases and J 3 bases; bases outside gene matches: 3. The CDR3 covers 13 residues. This CDR3 reads CAAGQGYTGELFF. The CDR3 DNA reads TGTGCCGCGGGACAGGGGTACACCGGGGAGCTGTTTTTT.

This clonotype was counted many times. The rearrangement links TRBV7-2 to TRBJ2-7; TRBD1 might be the D (6 bases). The germline V gene encodes CDR1 SGHTA and CDR2 FQGNSA. This CDR3 contains 15 residues. Trimming shortened V by 1 base and J by 2 bases, and 12 bases separated the two germline ends. The chain's CDR3 is CASSLDLQGTYEQYF. CDR3 sequence (DNA): TGTGCCAGCAGCTTAGACTTACAGGGAACCTACGAGCAGTACTTC.

J is TRBJ2-7 and V is TRBV5-1; 7 bases align to TRBD1. The J segment lost 0 bases and the V segment lost 5 bases, leaving 11 bases of the junction unmatched. Germline V CDR1 and CDR2: SGHRS, YFSETQ. The CDR3 contains 16 residues. Written as DNA, the CDR3 is TGCGCCAGCAGTCGAGTCCCTGGGACAGACTCCTACGAGCAGTACTTC. It translates to CASSRVPGTDSYEQYF. Looking up the rest from reference TRBV5-1 and TRBJ2-7 gives the full variable domain: KAGVTQTPRYLIKTRGQQVTLSCSPISGHRSVSWYQQTPGQGLQFLFEYFSETQRNKGNFPGRFSGRQFSNSRSEMNVSTLELGDSALYLCASSRVPGTDSYEQYFGPGTRLTVT.